This T cell receptor (beta chain) was found in a study of response to subunit inactivated influenza vaccine. TCRdb re-called the RT-PCR reads with MiXCR, one entry per CDR3 protein. The data show more than 450,000 distinct CDR3 sequences, about 11% seen once. The V end lost 8 bases, the J end lost 7 bases, and 14 bases lay between the germline ends. CDR1 is MDHEN, CDR2 SYDVKM, per germline. This CDR3 region has 12 residues. This clonotype occurred a few times. These data are also associated with another study on T cells expressing NK-cell markers. That work contributes: Scientists made TCR beta cDNA using 5'RACE template switching with UMIs.

The chain uses TRBV28 and TRBJ2-5; perhaps TRBD1 as D (6 bases). The sample consisted of PBMCs from blood, taken on the day of vaccination. This receptor was identified in a man between 50 and 59 years old who received an inactivated influenza vaccine. The CDR3 nucleotides read TGTGCCAGCCAGGGGTTCACTGGGACCCAGTACTTC. Protein sequence: CASQGFTGTQYF.